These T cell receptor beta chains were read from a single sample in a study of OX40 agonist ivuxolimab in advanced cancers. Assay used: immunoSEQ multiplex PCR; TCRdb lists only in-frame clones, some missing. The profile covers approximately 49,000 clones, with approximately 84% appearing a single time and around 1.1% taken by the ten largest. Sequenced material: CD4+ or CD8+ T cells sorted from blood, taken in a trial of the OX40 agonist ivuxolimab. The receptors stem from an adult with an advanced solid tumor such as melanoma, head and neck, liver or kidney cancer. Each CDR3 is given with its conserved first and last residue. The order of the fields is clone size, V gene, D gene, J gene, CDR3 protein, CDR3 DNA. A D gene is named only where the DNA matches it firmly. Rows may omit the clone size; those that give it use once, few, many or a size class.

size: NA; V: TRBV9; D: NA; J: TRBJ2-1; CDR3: CASSDGGRFNEQFF; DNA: TGTGCCAGCAGCGACGGGGGGCGGTTCAATGAGCAGTTCTTC
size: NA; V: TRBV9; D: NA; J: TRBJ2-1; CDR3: CASSVRTAGNEQFF; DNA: TGTGCCAGCAGCGTCAGGACAGCGGGGAATGAGCAGTTCTTC
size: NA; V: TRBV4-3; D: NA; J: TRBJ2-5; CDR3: CASSPQGALEETQYF; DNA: TGCGCCAGCAGCCCCCAGGGCGCACTAGAGGAGACCCAGTACTTC
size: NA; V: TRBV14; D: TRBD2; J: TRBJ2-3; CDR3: CASSQRTSGTDTQYF; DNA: TGTGCCAGCAGCCAACGAACTAGCGGGACAGATACGCAGTATTTT
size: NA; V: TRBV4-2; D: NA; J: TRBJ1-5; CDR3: CASSQGTEGSNQPQHF; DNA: TGTGCCAGCAGCCAAGGGACAGAAGGAAGCAATCAGCCCCAGCATTTT
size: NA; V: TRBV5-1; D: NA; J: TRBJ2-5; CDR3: CATGHRRKQETQYF; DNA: TGCGCCACCGGACACCGGAGAAAGCAAGAGACCCAGTACTTC
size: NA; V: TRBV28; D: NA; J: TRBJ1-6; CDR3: CASSLRSPRNSPLHF; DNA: TGTGCCAGCAGTTTAAGGTCCCCGAGGAATTCACCCCTCCACTTT
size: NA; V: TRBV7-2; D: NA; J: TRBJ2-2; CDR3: CASSLVGALNTGELFF; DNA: TGTGCCAGCAGCTTAGTTGGCGCTCTTAACACCGGGGAGCTGTTTTTT
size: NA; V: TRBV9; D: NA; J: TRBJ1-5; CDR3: CASSVGFDHQPQHF; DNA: TGTGCCAGCAGCGTAGGGTTCGACCATCAGCCCCAGCATTTT
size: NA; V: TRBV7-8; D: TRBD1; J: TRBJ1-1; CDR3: CASSLIGGQGGNTEAFF; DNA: TGTGCCAGCAGCTTAATAGGAGGACAGGGAGGGAACACTGAAGCTTTCTTT
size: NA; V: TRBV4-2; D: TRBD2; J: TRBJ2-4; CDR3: CASSQDLTAASGGTKNIQYF; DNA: TGTGCCAGCAGCCAAGATTTGACGGCTGCTAGCGGGGGGACCAAAAACATTCAGTACTTC
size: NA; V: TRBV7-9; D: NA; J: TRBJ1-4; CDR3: CASSSGARGSTNEKLFF; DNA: TGTGCCAGCAGCTCTGGGGCAAGGGGCTCAACTAATGAAAAACTGTTTTTT
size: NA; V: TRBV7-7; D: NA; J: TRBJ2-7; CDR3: CASSLGAGSLYEQYF; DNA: TGTGCTAGCAGCTTAGGGGCAGGGTCTCTCTACGAGCAGTACTTC
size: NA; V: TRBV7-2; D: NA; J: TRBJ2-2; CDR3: CASSSRGSSPGELFF; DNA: TGTGCCAGCAGCTCCCGGGGTAGCTCCCCCGGGGAGCTGTTTTTT
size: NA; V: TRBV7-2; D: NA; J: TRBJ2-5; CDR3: CASSLVVQTGVRETQYF; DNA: TGTGCCAGCAGCTTAGTCGTCCAAACCGGGGTGAGGGAGACCCAGTACTTC
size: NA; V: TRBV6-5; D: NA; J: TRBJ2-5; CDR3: CASSRASPETQYF; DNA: TGTGCCAGCAGCCGCGCATCCCCAGAGACCCAGTACTTC
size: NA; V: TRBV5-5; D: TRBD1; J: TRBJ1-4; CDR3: CASSSYRGSNEKLFF; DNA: TGTGCCAGCAGCTCTTACAGGGGGAGTAATGAAAAACTGTTTTTT
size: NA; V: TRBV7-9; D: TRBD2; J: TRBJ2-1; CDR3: CASSLLGVAGYNEQFF; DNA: TGTGCCAGCAGCTTACTAGGGGTAGCGGGGTACAATGAGCAGTTCTTC
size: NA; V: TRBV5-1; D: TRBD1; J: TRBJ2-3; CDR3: CASSRGQGSTDTQYF; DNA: TGCGCCAGCAGCCGCGGACAGGGTAGCACAGATACGCAGTATTTT
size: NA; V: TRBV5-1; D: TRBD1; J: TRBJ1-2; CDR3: CASSLQGAGNYGYTF; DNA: TGCGCCAGCAGCTTACAGGGGGCGGGAAACTATGGCTACACCTTC
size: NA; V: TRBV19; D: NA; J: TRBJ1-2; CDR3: CASTDGAYLRGYTF; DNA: TGTGCCAGCACTGACGGGGCCTATCTACGGGGCTACACCTTC
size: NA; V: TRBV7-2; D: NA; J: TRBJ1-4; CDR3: CASTRRGEGEKLFF; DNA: TGTGCCAGCACGCGAAGGGGGGAGGGGGAAAAACTGTTTTTT
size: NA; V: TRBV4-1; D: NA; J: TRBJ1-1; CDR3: CASSPLRIRDSKTEAFF; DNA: TGCGCCAGCAGCCCCCTTCGGATCAGGGATAGTAAGACTGAAGCTTTCTTT
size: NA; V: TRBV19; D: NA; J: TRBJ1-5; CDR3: CASSIQGPNQPQHF; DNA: TGTGCCAGTAGTATACAGGGTCCGAATCAGCCCCAGCATTTT
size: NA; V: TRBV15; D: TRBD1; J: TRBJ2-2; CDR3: CATNGQGMGNTGELFF; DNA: TGTGCCACCAATGGACAGGGGATGGGTAACACCGGGGAGCTGTTTTTT
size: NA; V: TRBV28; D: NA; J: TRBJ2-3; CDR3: CASSLYPPGSTDTQYF; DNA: TGTGCCAGCAGTTTATATCCTCCGGGGAGCACAGATACGCAGTATTTT
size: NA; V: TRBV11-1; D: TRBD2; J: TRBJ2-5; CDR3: CASSPRLAGRETQYF; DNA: TGTGCCAGCAGCCCGCGACTAGCGGGGAGAGAGACCCAGTACTTC
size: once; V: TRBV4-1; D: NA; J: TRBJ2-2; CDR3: CASSPKGPAASNTGELFF; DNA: TGCGCCAGCAGCCCCAAGGGGCCTGCGGCATCGAACACCGGGGAGCTGTTTTTT
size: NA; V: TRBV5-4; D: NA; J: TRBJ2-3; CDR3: CASSLGGQGVDTQYF; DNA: TGTGCCAGCAGCCTTGGGGGGCAGGGAGTAGATACGCAGTATTTT
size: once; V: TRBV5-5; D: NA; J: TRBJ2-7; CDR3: CASSLGTVRSYEQYF; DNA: TGTGCCAGCAGCTTGGGGACAGTAAGATCCTACGAGCAGTACTTC
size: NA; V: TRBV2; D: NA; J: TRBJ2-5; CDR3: CASSRERTKETQYF; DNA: TGTGCCAGCAGTCGGGAGAGAACCAAGGAGACCCAGTACTTC
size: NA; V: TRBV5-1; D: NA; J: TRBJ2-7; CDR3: CASSPGYPRIYEQYF; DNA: TGCGCCAGCAGCCCCGGGTATCCAAGGATCTACGAGCAGTACTTC
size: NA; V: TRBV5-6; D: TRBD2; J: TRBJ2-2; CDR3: CASSITSGSNTGELFF; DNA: TGTGCCAGCAGCATAACTAGCGGGTCGAACACCGGGGAGCTGTTTTTT
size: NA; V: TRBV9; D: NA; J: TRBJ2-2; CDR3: CASSGTTRTGELFF; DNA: TGTGCCAGCTCCGGGACCACGAGAACCGGGGAGCTGTTTTTT
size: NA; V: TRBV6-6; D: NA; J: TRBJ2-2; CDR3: CASSAGQNTGELFF; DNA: TGTGCCAGCAGCGCTGGACAGAACACCGGGGAGCTGTTTTTT
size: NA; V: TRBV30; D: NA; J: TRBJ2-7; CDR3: CACFPGRSYEQYF; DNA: TGTGCCTGTTTCCCGGGTCGCTCCTACGAGCAGTACTTC
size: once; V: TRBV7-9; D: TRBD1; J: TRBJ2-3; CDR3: CASSLGDSPTDTQYF; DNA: TGTGCCAGCAGCTTGGGGGACAGCCCCACAGATACGCAGTATTTT
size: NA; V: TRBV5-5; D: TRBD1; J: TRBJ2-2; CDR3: CASSSGQGEPGELFF; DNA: TGTGCCAGCAGCTCGGGACAGGGGGAGCCCGGGGAGCTGTTTTTT
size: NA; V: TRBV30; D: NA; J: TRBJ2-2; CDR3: CAWMSRSTDTGELFF; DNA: TGTGCCTGGATGTCTCGGAGTACGGACACCGGGGAGCTGTTTTTT
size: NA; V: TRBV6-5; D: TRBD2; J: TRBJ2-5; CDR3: CASSYLTSGGVAQYF; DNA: TGTGCCAGCAGTTACCTGACTAGCGGGGGAGTGGCCCAGTACTTC
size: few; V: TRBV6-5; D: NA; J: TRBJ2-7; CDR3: CASSYSMPPYEQYF; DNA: TGTGCCAGCAGTTACTCGATGCCACCGTACGAGCAGTACTTC
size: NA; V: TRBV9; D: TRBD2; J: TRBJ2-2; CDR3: CASSPSGRAYTGELFF; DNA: TGTGCCAGCAGCCCTAGCGGGAGGGCTTACACCGGGGAGCTGTTTTTT
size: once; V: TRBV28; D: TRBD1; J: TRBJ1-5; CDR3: CASSTGGPNQPQHF; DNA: TGTGCCAGCAGTACAGGGGGCCCCAATCAGCCCCAGCATTTT
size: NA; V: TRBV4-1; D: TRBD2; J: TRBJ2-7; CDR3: CASSHGITGGGGYEQYF; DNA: TGCGCCAGCAGCCATGGTATTACGGGAGGGGGGGGGTACGAGCAGTACTTC
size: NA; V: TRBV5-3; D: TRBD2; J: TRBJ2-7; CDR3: CARSLYPLLAGVYCDEQYF; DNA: TGTGCCAGAAGCTTGTACCCCTTACTAGCGGGAGTATACTGTGACGAGCAGTACTTC
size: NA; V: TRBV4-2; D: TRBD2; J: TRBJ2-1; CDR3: CASSLTGTSGRALGEQFF; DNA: TGTGCCAGCAGCCTTACCGGGACTAGCGGGAGGGCCCTGGGTGAGCAGTTCTTC
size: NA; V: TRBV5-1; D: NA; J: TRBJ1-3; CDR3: CASSFGLDRRLSGNTIYF; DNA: TGCGCCAGCAGCTTTGGGTTGGACCGTCGACTCTCTGGAAACACCATATATTTT
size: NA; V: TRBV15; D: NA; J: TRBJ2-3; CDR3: CATSRTGEGDTQYF; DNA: TGTGCCACCAGCAGGACAGGGGAGGGGGATACGCAGTATTTT
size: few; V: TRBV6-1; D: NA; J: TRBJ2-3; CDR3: CASFSGGASTDTQYF; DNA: TGTGCCAGCTTCTCCGGGGGAGCTAGCACAGATACGCAGTATTTT
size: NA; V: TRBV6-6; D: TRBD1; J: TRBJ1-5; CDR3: CASSYSNRGGNQPQHF; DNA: TGTGCCAGCAGTTACTCGAACAGGGGGGGCAATCAGCCCCAGCATTTT
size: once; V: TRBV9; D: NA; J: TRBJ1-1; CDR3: CASSVAPENTEAFF; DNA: TGTGCCAGCAGCGTAGCTCCGGAGAACACTGAAGCTTTCTTT
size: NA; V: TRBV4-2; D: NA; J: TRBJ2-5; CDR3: CASSQDSWRETQYF; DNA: TGTGCCAGCAGCCAAGATTCTTGGAGAGAGACCCAGTACTTC
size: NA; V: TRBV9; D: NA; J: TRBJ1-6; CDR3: CASNRADSPLHF; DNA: TGTGCCAGCAACAGGGCTGATTCACCCCTCCACTTT
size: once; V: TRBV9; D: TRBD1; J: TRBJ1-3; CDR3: CASSPRQGDSGNTIYF; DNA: TGTGCCAGCAGCCCCAGACAGGGAGACTCTGGAAACACCATATATTTT